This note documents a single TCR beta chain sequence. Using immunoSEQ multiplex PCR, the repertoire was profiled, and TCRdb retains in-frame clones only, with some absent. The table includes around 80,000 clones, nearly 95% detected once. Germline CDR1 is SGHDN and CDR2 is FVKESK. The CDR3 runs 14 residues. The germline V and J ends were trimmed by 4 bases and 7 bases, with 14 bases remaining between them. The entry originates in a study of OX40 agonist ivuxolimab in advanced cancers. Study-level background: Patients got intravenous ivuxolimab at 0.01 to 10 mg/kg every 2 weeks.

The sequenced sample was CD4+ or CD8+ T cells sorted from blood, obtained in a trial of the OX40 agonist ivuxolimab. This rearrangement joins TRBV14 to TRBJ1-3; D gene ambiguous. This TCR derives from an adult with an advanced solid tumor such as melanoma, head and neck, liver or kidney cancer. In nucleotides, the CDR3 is TGTGCCAGCAGCCTTTACCTTCACGGCAACACCATATATTTT. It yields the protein CASSLYLHGNTIYF.